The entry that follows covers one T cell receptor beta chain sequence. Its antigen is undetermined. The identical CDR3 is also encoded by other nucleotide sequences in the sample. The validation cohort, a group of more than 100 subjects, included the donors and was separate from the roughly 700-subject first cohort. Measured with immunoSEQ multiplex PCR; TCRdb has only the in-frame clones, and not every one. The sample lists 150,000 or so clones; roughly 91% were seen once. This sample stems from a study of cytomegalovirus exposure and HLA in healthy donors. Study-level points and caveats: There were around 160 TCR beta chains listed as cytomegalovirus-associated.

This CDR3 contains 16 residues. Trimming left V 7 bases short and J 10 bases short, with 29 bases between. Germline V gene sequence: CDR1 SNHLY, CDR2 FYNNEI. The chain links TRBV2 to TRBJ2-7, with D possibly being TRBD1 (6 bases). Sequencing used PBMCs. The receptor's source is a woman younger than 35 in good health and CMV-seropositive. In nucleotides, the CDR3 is TGTGCCAGCAAGGGTGGGTTGGGGGCCGACAAAGGGGACCAGTACTTC. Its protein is CASKGGLGADKGDQYF.